This TCR beta chain was sequenced during a study of shared clonotypes between healthy human individuals. Study-level information: The study enrolled two women and a few men aged 18 to 49.

In germline, CDR1 is SGHAT, CDR2 FQNNGV. The CDR3 extends over 14 amino acids. The germline V and J ends were trimmed by 1 base and 7 bases, with 11 bases remaining between them. The repertoire was sequenced with immunoSEQ multiplex PCR; TCRdb's copy has only in-frame clones and lacks some. The table lists a few million clones, around 94% of them singletons. CD4+ cells underwent separation, giving CD45RA+ naive and CD45RA-negative memory subsets. This chain uses TRBV11-2 with TRBJ2-1, with TRBD1 as a possible D gene (6 bases). Source material: naive CD4+ T cells sorted from blood. Described subset: CD45RA+ positively selected. The receptor comes from a man between 18 and 29 years old in good health. Written as DNA, the CDR3 is TGTGCCAGCAGCTTAGTTCGCACAGGGAATGAGCAGTTCTTC. Amino acids: CASSLVRTGNEQFF.